The entry below describes one T cell receptor beta chain. The record originates from a study of control samples from healthy donors and cancer patients. This CDR3 region has 11 residues. V was pared by 1 base and J by 13 bases, with 10 bases between. Data came from immunoSEQ multiplex PCR; TCRdb stores just in-frame clones and leaves some out. Among about 79,000 clones, approximately 93% were seen once, and the ten largest hold around 1.3%. The gene calls are TRBV5-7 and TRBJ2-3; D not resolved. TRBV5-7 carries the ORF label, with uncertain function. Material: PBMCs. The clonotype originates from a woman aged 40 to 50 with lung cancer. CDR3 in amino acids: CASSLSTLEYF. Written as DNA, the CDR3 is TGTGCCAGCAGCTTGTCAACCCTAGAGTATTTT.